This TCR beta chain was sequenced in a study of blood T cells in healthy people across ages. The CDR3 is made up of 14 amino acids. Trimming left V 2 bases short and J 6 bases short, with 11 bases between. Germline values: CDR1 MGHRA, CDR2 YSYEKL. Collection of 8.5 to 10 milliliters of peripheral blood was performed for each donor. A second PCR of about 6 to 11 cycles used a sample-barcoded 5' primer and a J-beta primer mix. TCRdb called the 5' RACE reads again in MiXCR, with one record for every CDR3 protein. Of roughly 1,300,000 distinct CDR3 sequences in the sample, around 59% are singletons; the top ten hold over 5%.

The origin of this receptor is a man between 18 and 29 years old in good health. The sample taken for sequencing was blood. The genes are TRBV4-1 and TRBJ2-1, with D tentatively TRBD1 (5 bases). CDR3 region: CASSQTPQGNEQFF. The CDR3 DNA sequence: TGCGCCAGCAGCCAAACCCCCCAGGGCAATGAGCAGTTCTTC.